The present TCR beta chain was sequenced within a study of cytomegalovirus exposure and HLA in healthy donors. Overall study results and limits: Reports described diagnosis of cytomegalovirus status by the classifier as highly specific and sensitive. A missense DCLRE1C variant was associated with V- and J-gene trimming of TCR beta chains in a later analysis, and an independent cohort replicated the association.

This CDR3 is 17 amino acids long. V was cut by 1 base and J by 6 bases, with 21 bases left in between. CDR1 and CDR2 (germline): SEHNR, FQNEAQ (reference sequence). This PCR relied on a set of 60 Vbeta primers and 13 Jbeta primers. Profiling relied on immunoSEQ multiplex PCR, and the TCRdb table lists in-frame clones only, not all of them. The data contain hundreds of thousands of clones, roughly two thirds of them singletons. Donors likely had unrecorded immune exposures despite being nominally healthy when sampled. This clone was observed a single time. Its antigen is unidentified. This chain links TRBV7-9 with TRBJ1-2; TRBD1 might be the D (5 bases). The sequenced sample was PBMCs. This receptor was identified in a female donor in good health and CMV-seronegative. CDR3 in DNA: TGTGCCAGCAGCTTAGTGGGCTACCTTGGGGCGACGCATGGCTACACCTTC. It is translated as CASSLVGYLGATHGYTF.